These 14 T cell receptor beta chains were all obtained from the same sample, sequenced in a study of T cell clonality in common variable immunodeficiency. Assay: immunoSEQ multiplex PCR; the TCRdb copy retains only in-frame clones and omits some. The repertoire consists of about 52,000 clones, none detected only once. What was sequenced was peripheral blood mononuclear cells. All receptors derive from a person aged 18 to 75 in good health.

This clone was found many times. Read sequence stops 3 residues before the CDR3 end, and the germline J gene provides the missing end. The chain uses TRBV4-1 and TRBJ2-2; TRBD1 aligns across 9 bases. The V gene's germline CDR1 is MGHRA and CDR2 YSYEKL. This CDR3 has 15 residues. CDR3 in amino acids: CASSQPTGGNEKLFF. Partial CDR3 DNA: TGCGCCAGCAGCCAGCCGACAGGGGGGAATGAAAAG.

This clone was counted many times. The sequenced CDR3 bases are TGCAGCGTGGGGCCCCGGTCGACAGACTATGGC. Translating it yields CSVGPRSTDYG. The entire CDR3 sequence reads CSVGPRSTDYGYTF. The rearrangement uses TRBV29-1 and TRBJ1-2; possible D gene TRBD1, 5 bases. From the germline J gene comes the end of the CDR3, since the read stops 3 residues before it. The germline gives CDR1 SQVTM, CDR2 ANQGSEA. The length of the CDR3 is 14 residues. V gave up 6 bases and J gave up 3 bases, with 17 bases separating them.

This clone was observed many times. The read halts 3 residues ahead of the CDR3 end, with the missing end drawn from the germline J gene. The V gene is TRBV19, the J gene TRBJ2-3; 10 bases align to TRBD1. V lost 9 bases and J lost 3; bases outside the gene matches: 6. This CDR3 is 14 amino acids long. CDR1 is LNHDA, CDR2 SQIVND, per germline (reference sequence). CDR3 region: CASAGQGETDTQYF. CDR3 DNA (partial): TGTGCCAGCGCTGGACAGGGGGAAACAGATACG.

At least ten counts were recorded for this clone. CDR3 DNA, as far as it was read: TGCAGTGCTAGAGGCGGACTCTCTGAGACC. Translation gives CSARGGLSET. The entire CDR3 protein reads CSARGGLSETQYF. The chain has TRBV20-1 and TRBJ2-5; TRBD2 might be the D (5 bases). The CDR3 end is not reached by the read, which stops 3 residues before it; the germline J gene fills it in. This CDR3 is built from 13 residues. Germline V gene sequence: CDR1 DFQATT, CDR2 SNEGSKA (reference sequence). Trimming pared 1 base from V and 5 bases from J, leaving 11 bases between.

This clone was counted many times. The read terminates 3 residues before the CDR3 end, so the remaining end is supplied by the germline J gene. The rearrangement uses TRBV19 and TRBJ1-5, with D possibly matching TRBD1 (5 bases). The CDR3 length is 12 residues. Between the trimmed V and J ends, which lost 7 bases and 5 bases, there was a span of 9 bases. Germline V gene sequence: CDR1 LNHDA, CDR2 SQIVND (reference sequence). The covered CDR3 bases are TGTGCCAGTAAAAGCAGGGATCAGCCC. Translated: CASKSRDQP. The whole CDR3 reads CASKSRDQPQHF.

Turning to this clone: The sequenced fragment ends 3 residues before the CDR3 boundary, so the rest is inferred from the germline J gene. This rearrangement joins TRBV2 to TRBJ2-3; D may be TRBD1 (6 bases). This CDR3 spans 14 amino acids. Germline values: CDR1 SNHLY, CDR2 FYNNEI. Incomplete CDR3 DNA: TGTGCCAGCAGGGGGGACATTGACAATCAGCCG. Residues: CASRGDIDNQP. The entire CDR3 reads CASRGDIDNQPQYF.

This clone was counted ten times or more. The read comes to an end 3 residues before the CDR3 does, leaving the germline J gene to fill in the end. The chain joins TRBV15 to TRBJ1-5; TRBD1 is a possible D gene (5 bases). Trimming removed 3 bases at V and 6 bases at J, with 12 bases between. Germline CDR1 and CDR2: LNHNV and YYDKDF (reference sequence). The CDR3 loop spans 14 amino acids. The DNA read from the CDR3 is TGTGCCACCAGCAGGTCAGGCCAGGGTCAGCCC. This gives the protein CATSRSGQGQP. The whole CDR3 is CATSRSGQGQPQHF.

This clone was seen ten or more times. Sequencing ends 3 residues short of the CDR3 end; the germline J gene provides the rest. The chain employs TRBV20-1 and TRBJ1-4, with D perhaps matching TRBD1 (6 bases). The V gene lost 5 bases and the J gene lost 5 bases, with 21 bases spanning the gap. CDR1 and CDR2 from the germline V gene are DFQATT and SNEGSKA (reference sequence). This CDR3 contains 16 residues. The part of the CDR3 DNA that was read is TGCAGTGCTGCCCGGGACTCGAGGGGGGGAAATGAAAAA. Protein product: CSAARDSRGGNEK. The whole CDR3 protein is CSAARDSRGGNEKLFF.

At least ten counts were recorded for this clone. Sequencing ends 3 residues short of the CDR3 end; the germline J gene provides the rest. This chain links TRBV19 with TRBJ2-4; D is unclear. CDR1 LNHDA and CDR2 SQIVND come from the germline V gene (reference sequence). The CDR3 loop spans 12 amino acids. The CDR3 DNA, read in part, is TGTGCCAGTAGTATGGGCCCCGAGATT. The encoded protein is CASSMGPEI. The full CDR3 protein reads CASSMGPEIQYF.

This clone was counted at least ten times. The CDR3 sequence: CASSQGMAALSSYNEQFF. The part of the CDR3 DNA that was read is TGTGCCAGCAGCCAAGGGATGGCGGCCCTCAGCTCCTACAATGAG. The rearrangement uses TRBV14 and TRBJ2-1; D uncertain. Sequencing ends 3 residues short of the CDR3 end; the germline J gene provides the rest. Germline V CDR1 and CDR2: SGHDN, FVKESK. The CDR3 is 18 amino acids. The V end lost 1 base, the J end lost 0 bases, and 16 bases lay between the germline ends. Together with reference TRBV14 and TRBJ2-1, the CDR3 gives the full variable domain: EAGVTQFPSHSVIEKGQTVTLRCDPISGHDNLYWYRRVMGKEIKFLLHFVKESKQDESGMPNNRFLAERTGGTYSTLKVQPAELEDSGVYFCASSQGMAALSSYNEQFFGPGTRLTVL.

The table lists this clone with many counts. Germline is not matched at one junction end, which may reflect a read error. The sample carries other DNA sequences with the same CDR3. CDR3 DNA (partial): TGCGCCAGCAGCCAGGACCGAGGGGGCTATGGC. Its protein is CASSQDRGGYG. The complete CDR3 reads CASSQDRGGYGYTF. J is TRBJ1-2 and V is TRBV4-2; a weak D match, TRBD1 (6 bases). The CDR3 extends 3 residues past the end of the read, so its final part is completed from the germline J gene. The CDR3 is 14 residues long. Germline V gene data show CDR1 as LGHNA and CDR2 as YNFKEQ.

This clone showed up many times. The CDR3 end lies 3 residues beyond the end of the read and is filled in from the germline J gene. The chain uses TRBV14 and TRBJ2-7, with D possibly being TRBD1 (6 bases). This CDR3 contains 13 residues. Germline V CDR1 and CDR2: SGHDN, FVKESK. V was clipped by 4 bases and J by 4 bases, with 11 bases between them. The part of the CDR3 DNA that was read is TGTGCCAGCAGCCCCAGGGGTGGGTACGAG. Amino acid sequence: CASSPRGGYE. The full-length CDR3 reads as CASSPRGGYEQYF.

As concerns this clone: The sequenced fragment ends 3 residues before the CDR3 boundary, so the rest is inferred from the germline J gene. The chain links TRBV20-1 to TRBJ2-1; 15 bases are a match to TRBD2. The V and J ends lost 3 bases and 9 bases, in that order; junction bases with no gene match: 12. There are 17 residues in the CDR3. The V gene's germline CDR1 is DFQATT and CDR2 SNEGSKA (reference sequence). CDR3 protein: CSASEGLAGGLRGEQFF. CDR3 DNA, as far as it was read: TGCAGTGCTAGTGAGGGACTAGCGGGAGGTTTACGCGGTGAG.

This clone was found many times. The read finishes 3 residues shy of the CDR3 end, and the germline J gene is used to complete it. The chain couples TRBV5-1 to TRBJ2-1; 8 bases fit TRBD2. Germline V gene data show CDR1 as SGHRS and CDR2 as YFSETQ. CDR3 size: 15 residues. Unmatched junction bases numbered 9, after V lost 1 base and J lost 9 bases. The chain's CDR3 is CASSLTGLGRGEQFF. Partial CDR3 DNA: TGCGCCAGCAGCTTGACGGGACTAGGGCGGGGTGAG.